A single sample gave rise to the 25 T cell receptor beta chains below, sequenced in a study of response to subunit inactivated influenza vaccine. TCRdb re-called the RT-PCR reads through MiXCR, storing one row per CDR3 protein. The sample shows some 480,000 distinct CDR3 sequences, 11% of them seen only once. Sequenced here: PBMCs from blood, sampled about 40 days after vaccination. The receptor set was obtained from a man aged 45-65 years who received an inactivated influenza vaccine.

A few counts support this clonotype. This chain joins TRBV12-3 or TRBV12-4 and TRBJ2-2; 9 bases map to TRBD2. V lost 0 bases, J lost 6 bases, and 8 bases stayed unmatched. The length of the CDR3 is 17 residues. DNA of the CDR3: TGTGCCAGCAGTTTAGCGAGCGGGGGGATTGGAGCCGGGGAGCTGTTTTTT. This sequence encodes CASSLASGGIGAGELFF.

This chain links TRBV20-1 with TRBJ2-7, with D possibly being TRBD2 (6 bases). Germline V gene lookup returns CDR1 DFQATT and CDR2 SNEGSKA (reference sequence). With 1 base removed from V and 7 bases from J, the gap between germline ends came to 8 bases. This CDR3 is built from 11 residues. CDR3 in DNA: TGCAGTGCTAGAGGACTAGTTGAGCAGTACTTC. Protein: CSARGLVEQYF.

This clonotype appeared many times. The chain employs TRBV20-1 and TRBJ1-5; 8 bases are a match to TRBD1. J gave up 5 bases and V 5 bases, and 11 bases lay outside the gene matches. The germline CDR1 and CDR2 sequences are DFQATT and SNEGSKA (reference sequence). CDR3 size: 15 residues. This CDR3 is CSAAETGGRDQPQHF. The CDR3, as DNA: TGCAGTGCTGCGGAAACAGGGGGACGTGATCAGCCCCAGCATTTT.

The genes are TRBV27 and TRBJ2-5; 10 nucleotides agree with TRBD1. The CDR3 totals 14 residues. CDR1 and CDR2 (germline): MNHEY, SMNVEV (reference sequence). V trimming: 5 bases; J trimming: 7 bases; junction bases outside the gene matches: 7. The DNA for the CDR3 is TGTGCCAGCAGTCGTCGACAGGGGGCAGGGACCCAGTACTTC. Its protein is CASSRRQGAGTQYF.

Many counts were recorded for this clonotype. The CDR3 bases are TGTGCCAGCTGGAGGACAGGGTCGGGCAATCAGCCCCAGCATTTT. Protein sequence: CASWRTGSGNQPQHF. The V gene is TRBV12-3 or TRBV12-4, the J gene TRBJ1-5; 8 bases match TRBD1. With V trimmed by 8 bases and J by 2 bases, 8 bases remained unmatched. This CDR3 has 15 amino acids.

This clonotype was recorded many times. The chain uses TRBV11-2 and TRBJ2-2, with TRBD1 matching over 7 bases. The ends lost 6 bases at V and 6 bases at J; junction bases unmatched: 4. Germline CDR1 SGHAT, CDR2 FQNNGV. CDR3 length: 13 residues. CDR3 coding DNA: TGTGCCAGCAGTTTGACAGGGCCCGGGGAGCTGTTTTTT. This gives the protein CASSLTGPGELFF.

This clonotype occurred a few times. The chain carries TRBV20-1 and TRBJ1-2; tentatively, D is TRBD1 (5 bases). The CDR3 sequence is 14 residues long. The germline gives CDR1 DFQATT, CDR2 SNEGSKA (reference sequence). V was shortened by 5 bases and J by 3 bases, with 16 bases between the two germline ends. The CDR3 DNA is TGCAGTGCTCCCGGTGAGGGGACCTACTATGGCTACACCTTC. Encoded protein: CSAPGEGTYYGYTF.

CDR3 DNA: TGCGCCAGCACCCCCGGGGAGGCAAACCAAGAGACCCAGTACTTC. Amino acid sequence: CASTPGEANQETQYF. The genes are TRBV5-1 and TRBJ2-5, with D possibly TRBD2 on 6 matching bases. This CDR3 is built from 15 residues. Germline lookup yields CDR1 SGHRS and CDR2 YFSETQ. V was shortened by 6 bases and J by 0 bases, with 15 bases between the two germline ends.

J is TRBJ2-5 and V is TRBV7-9, with 7 positions matching TRBD2. Germline V gene sequence: CDR1 SEHNR, CDR2 FQNEAQ (reference sequence). V was pared by 3 bases and J by 3 bases, with 7 bases of the junction left unmatched. This CDR3 region has 15 residues. The CDR3 DNA sequence: TGTGCCAGCAGCTTCCGACTAGCTTCGAAAGAGACCCAGTACTTC. It yields the protein CASSFRLASKETQYF.

V gene TRBV29-1 combines with J gene TRBJ1-4; TRBD1 is a possible D gene (5 bases). V lost 5 bases, J lost 8 bases, and 15 bases lay in between. This CDR3 has 13 amino acids. Germline V gives CDR1 SQVTM, CDR2 ANQGSEA. CDR3 nucleotides: TGCAGCGTTTTGGGTGGATGGGGGGAAAAACTGTTTTTT. Its protein product is CSVLGGWGEKLFF.

The rearrangement uses TRBV18 and TRBJ2-1, with TRBD1 matching over 8 bases. CDR3 size: 17 residues. V lost 1 base, J lost 6 bases, and 11 bases stayed unmatched. Germline lookup yields CDR1 KGHSH and CDR2 LQKENI. DNA of the CDR3: TGTGCCAGCTCACCACGGACGGGCGGGACAGGTCGCAATGAGCAGTTCTTC. Its protein product is CASSPRTGGTGRNEQFF.

This clonotype has ten or more counts. The V call is TRBV15, the J call TRBJ2-1; D is possibly TRBD2 (5 bases). V was shortened by 4 bases and J by 3 bases, with 7 bases between the two germline ends. The V gene's germline CDR1 is LNHNV and CDR2 YYDKDF (reference sequence). This CDR3 spans 13 amino acids. The CDR3 spells CATSMGDYNEQFF. The CDR3 nucleotides are TGTGCCACCAGCATGGGAGACTACAATGAGCAGTTCTTC.

This clonotype was seen only a few times. The rearrangement joins TRBV28 to TRBJ2-5; TRBD1 agrees at 7 bases. Looked up from germline, CDR1 is MDHEN and CDR2 is SYDVKM. Germline trimming cut 7 bases from V and 2 bases from J; bases unmatched to any gene: 7. This CDR3 has 14 residues. This CDR3 reads CASTSPGQQETQYF. Here the CDR3 DNA reads TGTGCCAGCACCTCTCCGGGACAGCAAGAGACCCAGTACTTC.

This clonotype has only a few counts. The V call is TRBV29-1, the J call TRBJ2-5, with D possibly TRBD2 on 7 matching bases. The length of the CDR3 is 12 residues. Germline loops: CDR1 SQVTM, CDR2 ANQGSEA. The ends were cut back, 7 bases at V and 6 bases at J, with 15 bases in the middle. The CDR3 nucleotides read TGCAGCGCCGAAGGGGGGGCAAAGACCCAGTACTTC. Translated: CSAEGGAKTQYF.

The chain has TRBV11-2 and TRBJ2-2, with no clear D. Trimming took 4 bases from V and 7 from J, leaving 13 bases between them. This CDR3 spans 14 amino acids. Germline V lookup: CDR1 SGHAT, CDR2 FQNNGV. CDR3 residues: CASSSRVAGGELFF. The CDR3 DNA reads TGTGCCAGCAGCTCCCGGGTAGCCGGCGGGGAGCTGTTTTTT.

The chain recombines TRBV28 with TRBJ2-7; D unresolved. This CDR3 has 13 amino acids. CDR1 is MDHEN and CDR2 is SYDVKM in the germline V gene. Trimming left V 3 bases short and J 4 bases short, with 10 bases between. CDR3 in DNA: TGTGCCAGCAGTTTTACGGAAAGATACGAGCAGTACTTC. As protein: CASSFTERYEQYF.

This clonotype was detected a few times. This chain joins TRBV7-9 and TRBJ2-7; no clear D. The CDR3 covers 13 residues. From germline, CDR1 is SEHNR and CDR2 FQNEAQ (reference sequence). Trimming pared 5 bases from V and 3 bases from J, leaving 11 bases between. CDR3 loop: CASSDKGIYEQYF. Written as DNA, the CDR3 is TGTGCCAGCAGCGACAAGGGAATCTACGAGCAGTACTTC.

Details on this clonotype: Given a much more abundant clone one base away, this may be a read error. This chain connects TRBV12-3 or TRBV12-4 to TRBJ1-1; a possible D gene is TRBD1 (5 bases). The CDR3 totals 12 residues. Trimming stripped 6 bases from V and 5 bases from J, with 10 bases between. CDR3 amino acids: CASSRTSTEAFF. The CDR3 DNA reads TGTGCCAGCAGCCGGACATCTACTGAAGCTTTCTTT.

The V and J genes are TRBV29-1 and TRBJ1-1; TRBD1 matches 7 bases. This CDR3 region has 13 residues. The ends lost 1 base at V and 1 base at J; junction bases unmatched: 0. CDR1 is SQVTM and CDR2 is ANQGSEA in the germline V gene. CDR3 sequence: CSVEGDRNTEAFF. Written as DNA, the CDR3 is TGCAGCGTTGAAGGGGACAGGAACACTGAAGCTTTCTTT.

This clonotype was observed a handful of times. The rearrangement joins TRBV7-2 to TRBJ2-5; TRBD1 matches 9 bases. Losses at the gene ends were 3 bases for V and 4 bases for J; bases not matched to a gene: 6. Germline CDR1 SGHTA, CDR2 FQGNSA. This CDR3 is built from 15 residues. CDR3 protein: CASSFAGTGTETQYF. In DNA form, the CDR3 reads TGTGCCAGCAGCTTCGCCGGGACAGGGACAGAGACCCAGTACTTC.

This clonotype was seen repeatedly, ten times or more. The chain links TRBV12-3 or TRBV12-4 to TRBJ2-7, with TRBD2 matching over 11 bases. The CDR3 is made up of 14 amino acids. J was trimmed by 3 bases and V by 6 bases; bases with no gene match: 4. The CDR3: CASSPLAGGYEQYF. In DNA, the CDR3 is TGTGCCAGCAGCCCCCTAGCGGGAGGCTACGAGCAGTACTTC.

This clonotype was observed at least ten times. The CDR3 is CASSLRAGLDTQYF. The CDR3 DNA is TGTGCCAGCAGCTTAAGGGCAGGTTTAGATACGCAGTATTTT. The chain joins TRBV7-8 to TRBJ2-3; no reliable D call. Trimming shortened V by 2 bases and J by 5 bases, and 11 bases separated the two germline ends. The CDR3 has 14 amino acids. The V gene's germline CDR1 is SGHVS and CDR2 FQNEAQ.

About this clonotype: This may stem from a read error, because a much larger clone lies one nucleotide away. The chain couples TRBV10-3 to TRBJ2-1, with TRBD1 matching over 7 bases. The germline gives CDR1 ENHRY, CDR2 SYGVKD. CDR3 length: 14 amino acids. Losses at the gene ends were 10 bases for V and 0 bases for J; bases not matched to a gene: 6. CDR3 bases: TGTGCCACAAAGGGACAGAGCTCCTACAATGAGCAGTTCTTC. It specifies CATKGQSSYNEQFF.

In this sample, this clonotype turned up once. The J gene is TRBJ1-1, the V gene TRBV5-5; tentative D call: TRBD1 (5 bases). CDR1 is SGHKS, CDR2 YYEKEE, per germline (reference sequence). V lost 0 bases and J lost 0, with 18 bases in between. The CDR3 is made up of 18 amino acids. The CDR3 reads CASSLEVGGGFMNTEAFF. The CDR3 DNA sequence: TGTGCCAGCAGCTTGGAGGTGGGCGGGGGATTCATGAACACTGAAGCTTTCTTT.

This clonotype was seen only a few times. The chain employs TRBV2 and TRBJ2-1; no reliable D call. Trimming took 8 bases from V and 6 from J, leaving 17 bases between them. The CDR3 loop spans 14 amino acids. Germline CDR1 SNHLY, CDR2 FYNNEI. This CDR3 is CASAAVALINEQFF. The DNA for the CDR3 is TGTGCCAGCGCGGCGGTAGCCCTTATCAATGAGCAGTTCTTC.